The rows below give T cell receptor beta chains drawn from one sample of a study of CD4+ T cells in melanoma. The method was immunoSEQ multiplex PCR; TCRdb's version includes in-frame clones alone and lacks a portion of them. In the table there are 20,000 or so clones, around 78% of which are singletons. The source is a human donor with melanoma. Both conserved end residues are part of each CDR3. A D gene is named only where the DNA matches it firmly. Only part of the rows carry a size: once, few, many, or a class if the clone is expanded.

CDR3aa,CDR3nt,j_gene,v_gene,abundance,d_gene
CAIGGALAEQFF,TGTGCCATCGGGGGAGCTCTCGCGGAGCAGTTCTTC,TRBJ2-1,TRBV10-3,few,NA
CASSPNPPGLAGTDTQYF,TGTGCCAGCTCACCGAACCCCCCGGGACTAGCCGGCACAGATACGCAGTATTTT,TRBJ2-3,TRBV18,NA,TRBD2
CASSRGGGTQETQYF,TGTGCCAGCAGTCGAGGCGGGGGGACACAAGAGACCCAGTACTTC,TRBJ2-5,TRBV7-2,NA,TRBD2
CAMKDSDSYEQYF,TGTGCCATGAAGGACAGCGACTCCTACGAGCAGTACTTC,TRBJ2-7,TRBV10-3,NA,NA
CASNSQGTGVTEAFF,TGTGCCAGCAACTCTCAAGGGACAGGGGTTACTGAAGCTTTCTTT,TRBJ1-1,TRBV2,few,TRBD1
CASSQLAGGVTGELFF,TGTGCTAGCAGCCAACTAGCGGGGGGAGTAACCGGGGAGCTGTTTTTT,TRBJ2-2,TRBV7-7,NA,TRBD2
CASSIPSYQPQHF,TGTGCCAGTAGTATTCCCTCGTATCAGCCCCAGCATTTT,TRBJ1-5,TRBV19,NA,NA
CASSVEPTEAFF,TGTGCCAGCAGCGTAGAACCCACTGAAGCTTTCTTT,TRBJ1-1,TRBV9,NA,NA
CASSLRTGGSSLYGYTF,TGCGCCAGCAGCCTAAGGACAGGGGGCTCGTCCCTCTATGGCTACACCTTC,TRBJ1-2,TRBV5-1,NA,TRBD1
CASSVQGGTYNEQFF,TGCGCCAGCAGCGTACAGGGTGGCACCTACAATGAGCAGTTCTTC,TRBJ2-1,TRBV5-1,once,NA
CASSAGTAPKLEAFF,TGTGCCAGCAGCGCCGGGACAGCACCGAAGTTAGAAGCTTTCTTT,TRBJ1-1,TRBV2,NA,TRBD1
CASSGGLRGNTGELFF,TGTGCCAGCAGTGGGGGTCTGAGGGGGAACACCGGGGAGCTGTTTTTT,TRBJ2-2,TRBV6-1,NA,NA
CASSKGTTQETQYF,TGTGCCAGCAGCAAGGGTACCACCCAAGAGACCCAGTACTTC,TRBJ2-5,TRBV7-9,NA,NA
CASQRDRGDQPQHF,TGTGCCAGCCAGCGGGACAGGGGTGATCAGCCCCAGCATTTT,TRBJ1-5,TRBV5-3,NA,TRBD1
CASSKNCTARSPPNTEAFF,TGTGCCAGCAGCAAAAATTGCACAGCCAGATCCCCTCCGAACACTGAAGCTTTCTTT,TRBJ1-1,TRBV21-1,NA,NA
CASSELEGRNNQPQHF,TGTGCCAGCAGTGAGTTGGAGGGGCGGAACAATCAGCCCCAGCATTTT,TRBJ1-5,TRBV6-1,few,NA
CASSLKSQDYGYTF,TGTGCCAGCAGCTTGAAGTCTCAAGACTATGGCTACACCTTC,TRBJ1-2,TRBV5-4,NA,NA
CASSQQGRARGTEAFF,TGTGCCAGCAGCCAACAAGGTAGGGCCCGGGGGACTGAAGCTTTCTTT,TRBJ1-1,TRBV4-2,NA,NA
CASSQDTWVGRFNEKLFF,TGCGCCAGCAGCCAAGATACTTGGGTTGGAAGGTTTAATGAAAAACTGTTTTTT,TRBJ1-4,TRBV4-1,NA,NA
CASSARLAGNYNEQFF,TGTGCCAGCAGCGCCAGACTAGCGGGGAACTACAATGAGCAGTTCTTC,TRBJ2-1,TRBV9,NA,TRBD2